This T cell receptor beta chain was obtained from a study of T cells in Graves' hyperthyroidism and ophthalmopathy (dated by TCRdb to about 2019). With respect to the entire study: Peripheral blood samples were taken at initial diagnosis, before any treatment was given. To identify TCR V-J signatures that set the groups apart, the researchers used a discovery cohort of 100 patients, made up of under 50 with Graves' ophthalmopathy and about 55 with stable Graves' hyperthyroidism. Whether ophthalmopathy could be predicted prospectively was tested in an independent validation cohort made up of under 20 hyperthyroidism patients plus 17 patients who later progressed to ophthalmopathy. The 90 to 100 discovery patients were randomly split 7:3 into training and test sets. The study also compared thyroid tissue and blood T-cell repertoires from five or six Graves' hyperthyroidism patients. Once sampling was done, hyperthyroidism patients were given methimazole at a starting dose of 30 mg daily, whereas ophthalmopathy patients were given high-dose intravenous methylprednisolone. According to the paper, TCR Vbeta CDR3 sequencing was carried out on some 130 peripheral blood samples, which came from approximately 43 ophthalmopathy, under 85 hyperthyroidism and approximately 17 progressor patients.

Amplification of TCR beta CDR3 regions was carried out from RNA transcripts. For the first round of RT-PCR on the TCR CDR3, the HTBI primer set was used together with the Qiagen OneStep RT-PCR kit. A second multiplex PCR round built the libraries, followed by size selection and purification. The libraries were sequenced on an Illumina HiSeq2000 using paired-end 100 bp reads. On the study's bioinformatics: SOAPnuke was used to process the raw data, throwing out any read that contained adapters or uncalled bases, had a mean Phred below 15, or lacked an exact constant-primer or identifier match. COPE v1.2.5 was used to merge high-quality paired reads, and clonotypes were defined as unique nucleotide sequences. Clonotypes were aligned to IMGT TRBV, TRBD and TRBJ reference segments using MiTCR v1.1. Only V-J combinations with frequency above 0.0001, covering 98% to 99.2% of repertoires, were analysed. A TCS score was defined as the ratio of F50 (clonal expansion) to E x V (chaos), with BLOSUM62-based TCRdist applied between CDR3 peptides within each V-J. Welch's t-statistics and random forest reduced 450 to 600 V-J features to 10 to 15, which were used in a naive Bayes classifier (R e1071). Clones were called with MiXCR by TCRdb after fastp trimmed the public reads at Q25, and only in-frame beta chains were retained. CDR3 protein duplicates are merged, each entry listing the most common genes and DNA. These V and J calls originate from TCRdb's pipeline instead of the authors' own analysis. The sample contains 350,000 to 450,000 distinct CDR3 sequences, 11% to 15% of them found a single time. The ten largest clones take up 28% of the sample.

The germline ends are 15 bases apart after V is trimmed by 6 bases and J by 0 bases. The CDR3 contains 15 residues, cysteine and phenylalanine counted. The kept DNA is CDR3 alone, 45 bases in frame from the first base. The germline V gene (reference sequence) specifies DFQATT as CDR1 and SNEGSKA as CDR2. Of note for this clonotype: Its binding antigen is unknown. No quality values exist for individual bases; no much larger clone is one base distant.

Overall study outcomes, separate from this receptor: Sample size was not statistically predetermined, and blinding of investigators to group allocation was not performed. In validation, the model predicted progression to ophthalmopathy a median of roughly six months before onset, with roughly 70% sensitivity and 72.22% specificity. Most expanded thyroid clonotypes (frequency above 0.001) were also detected in blood, a finding suggesting that blood repertoires may reflect thyroid immune responses. A model built on a 13 V-J signature distinguished ophthalmopathy from stable hyperthyroidism, reaching about 88% sensitivity and around 81% specificity in cross-validation and 80%/75% in testing.

Ophthalmopathy patients had moderately to severely active disease, Clinical Activity Score of at least 3, NOSPECS grade of at least 4, and duration under 3 months. Any patient with an uncontrolled infection, another autoimmune disease, pregnancy or lactation was excluded. Diagnoses relied on clinical symptoms, serum thyroxine and TRAb, thyroid ultrasound and orbital computed tomography. Ficoll-Paque density gradient centrifugation was used to isolate PBMCs from 10 ml of fresh peripheral blood. Total RNA was extracted with Trizol reagent, and quality was checked on an Agilent 2100 Bioanalyzer. This receptor was identified in a man aged 45-60 years with Graves' ophthalmopathy. The receptor chain draws on TRBV20-1 and TRBJ2-4; a tentative D match to TRBD1 spans 6 bases. The material sequenced was blood. The CDR3 region has the sequence CSAPGTRIAKNIQYF. The DNA is TGCAGTGCCCCCGGGACAAGAATAGCCAAAAACATTCAGTACTTC.